This T cell receptor beta chain was recorded in a study of T-cell memory formation after mild COVID-19. Findings and caveats of the study: CM and EM subsets held most contracting CD4+ clones; EMRA held CD8+ ones.

This clonotype has more than one count but fewer than ten. Its cognate antigen is unknown. CDR1 and CDR2 (germline): MGHRA, YSYEKL. V lost 0 bases and J 1 base, leaving 10 bases between the germline ends. The CDR3 extends over 16 amino acids. Researchers used 5'RACE with constant-segment primers to make TCR alpha and TCR beta cDNA libraries that carry sample barcodes and UMIs. TCRdb re-derived calls from the 5' RACE reads in MiXCR, one entry per CDR3 protein. In the table there are about 360,000 distinct CDR3 sequences, around 15% of which are singletons. This chain connects TRBV4-1 to TRBJ2-1; a weak D match, TRBD1 (6 bases). Input material: PBMCs or a T cell subset sorted from them (not recorded which). This TCR derives from a young man who had mild COVID-19 (a few samples of this study predate the infection). Cell type and time point are not known. The CDR3 DNA is TGCGCCAGCAGCCAAGAGCCAGGGGTATCCTACAATGAGCAGTTCTTC. Amino acids: CASSQEPGVSYNEQFF.